The 30 T cell receptor beta chains listed next were all sequenced from one sample in a study of early T cells in non-severe SARS-CoV-2 infection. TCRdb passed the 5' RACE reads through MiXCR, listing each CDR3 protein once. The sample gives 65,000 to 80,000 distinct CDR3 sequences, about 13% of which show up once; around 6% is in the top ten. Sequenced input: whole blood. These receptor sequences come from an adult who was a healthcare worker with PCR-confirmed SARS-CoV-2 infection or an uninfected control (not recorded which).

The chain combines TRBV9 with TRBJ2-7, with 7 bases identical to TRBD1. With V trimmed by 1 base and J by 3 bases, 4 bases remained unmatched. This CDR3 region has 14 residues. CDR1 SGDLS and CDR2 YYNGEE come from the germline V gene. CDR3 in amino acids: CASSVRDSHYEQYF. The CDR3 DNA follows: TGTGCCAGCAGCGTACGGGACAGCCACTACGAGCAGTACTTC.

V is TRBV19 and J is TRBJ1-4; D is undetermined. Germline-derived CDR1 and CDR2 are LNHDA and SQIVND (reference sequence). Trimming took off 4 bases at V and 6 bases at J, with 9 bases between the two ends. This CDR3 is 13 amino acids long. The CDR3 DNA reads as TGTGCCAGTAGTAAAAAGGCCGATGAAAAACTGTTTTTT. Its translation is CASSKKADEKLFF.

The chain recombines TRBV2 with TRBJ2-1, with 7 nucleotides matching TRBD1. V shed 6 bases and J 2 bases; nucleotides not matched to a gene: 4. The CDR3 spans 14 residues. Per germline, CDR1 SNHLY and CDR2 FYNNEI. The DNA for the CDR3 is TGTGCCAGCAGAGACAGGGTAGCCTACAATGAGCAGTTCTTC. Amino acid sequence: CASRDRVAYNEQFF.

Turning to this clonotype: Since a much larger clone is just one base distant, this may be a read error. V gene TRBV5-4 combines with J gene TRBJ2-2; D possibly matches TRBD1 or TRBD2 (6 bases each). Germline assignment: CDR1 SGHNT and CDR2 YYREEE (reference sequence). The CDR3 consists of 15 residues. In DNA, the CDR3 is TGTGCCAGCAGCCCGACCGGGGGCGAGACCGGGGAGCCGTTTTTT. Translated, it gives CASSPTGGETGEPFF.

This chain connects TRBV24-1 to TRBJ1-5; D is possibly TRBD1 (5 bases). Germline V gene sequence: CDR1 KGHDR, CDR2 SFDVKD. This CDR3 spans 14 amino acids. Trimming removed 4 bases at V and 7 bases at J, with 13 bases between. In DNA form, the CDR3 reads TGTGCCACCAGTGACGCCCAGGGTAGCCAGCCCCAGCATTTT. This codes for CATSDAQGSQPQHF.

This clonotype has at least ten counts. V usage is TRBV18 and J usage is TRBJ1-5; no firm D call. Germline V gene data show CDR1 as KGHSH and CDR2 as LQKENI. This CDR3 region has 16 residues. V lost 6 bases, J lost 2 bases, and 17 bases lay in between. CDR3 nucleotide sequence: TGTGCCAGCTCCCTCCGGAAGGGAGAGGGCAATCAGCCCCAGCATTTT. Translating gives CASSLRKGEGNQPQHF.

V is TRBV19 and J is TRBJ2-1; either TRBD1 or TRBD2 may supply D (6 bases each). This CDR3 contains 13 residues. Germline-derived CDR1 and CDR2 are LNHDA and SQIVND (reference sequence). V gave up 7 bases and J gave up 6 bases, with 13 bases separating them. This CDR3 is CASKPQGGNEQFF. The CDR3 DNA follows: TGTGCCAGTAAACCACAGGGAGGCAATGAGCAGTTCTTC. The full variable domain, with the rest looked up from reference TRBV19 and TRBJ2-1, is DGGITQSPKYLFRKEGQNVTLSCEQNLNHDAMYWYRQDPGQGLRLIYYSQIVNDFQKGDIAEGYSVSREKKESFPLTVTSAQKNPTAFYLCASKPQGGNEQFFGPGTRLTVL.

There are many counts of this clonotype. This chain joins TRBV5-1 and TRBJ2-5; maybe TRBD2 (6 bases). Germline V gene sequence: CDR1 SGHRS, CDR2 YFSETQ. V lost 3 bases to trimming and J lost 5 bases, with 11 bases between them. This CDR3 has 13 residues. The CDR3 DNA follows: TGCGCCAGCAGCTCCCCGGGGGAGGAGACCCAGTACTTC. Translated, it gives CASSSPGEETQYF.

This chain uses TRBV5-6 with TRBJ2-7, with a tentative D call TRBD1 (5 bases). CDR3 length: 14 residues. Germline V gene lookup returns CDR1 SGHDT and CDR2 YYEEEE. V lost 0 bases, J lost 3 bases, and 10 bases lay in between. Written as DNA, the CDR3 is TGTGCCAGCAGCTTGGAAGGGGCACGCTACGAGCAGTACTTC. It is translated as CASSLEGARYEQYF.

The chain recombines TRBV11-2 with TRBJ2-2, with 11 bases matching TRBD1. The CDR3 runs 16 residues. CDR1 is SGHAT and CDR2 is FQNNGV in the germline V gene. V lost 5 bases, J lost 10 bases, and 12 bases stayed unmatched. The CDR3 sequence is CASSLYRDRGDSELFF. The CDR3 bases are TGTGCCAGCAGCCTCTACCGGGACAGGGGGGATTCGGAGCTGTTTTTT.

In this sample, this clonotype turned up a few times. The gene calls are TRBV6-5 and TRBJ1-6; 9 positions match TRBD1. V shed 6 bases, J shed 7 bases, and the junction held 7 bases outside the gene matches. The CDR3 totals 15 residues. From germline, CDR1 is MNHEY and CDR2 SVGAGI. The CDR3 DNA follows: TGTGCCAGCAGCCCCAGACAGGGGGACAATTCACCCCTCCACTTT. This encodes CASSPRQGDNSPLHF.

This clonotype showed up just a few times. The chain employs TRBV2 and TRBJ2-7, with D unresolved. Germline V gene lookup returns CDR1 SNHLY and CDR2 FYNNEI. V lost 3 bases and J 0 bases, leaving 3 bases between the germline ends. The CDR3 is 12 residues long. CDR3 sequence: CASSDHSYEQYF. As DNA, the CDR3 is TGTGCCAGCAGTGACCACTCCTACGAGCAGTACTTC.

The chain joins TRBV29-1 to TRBJ2-5; D is ambiguous. This CDR3 is built from 12 residues. Looked up from germline, CDR1 is SQVTM and CDR2 is ANQGSEA. V lost 4 bases and J 0 bases, leaving 6 bases between the germline ends. The CDR3 DNA follows: TGCAGCGTTGGGCGGAACCAAGAGACCCAGTACTTC. It is translated as CSVGRNQETQYF.

The rearrangement joins TRBV12-3 or TRBV12-4 to TRBJ1-5; maybe TRBD1 (5 bases). The CDR3 is 16 residues long. V lost 0 bases, J lost 4 bases, and 13 bases lay in between. Written as DNA, the CDR3 is TGTGCCAGCAGTTTAGCGCGGGCAGGGCGAAATCAGCCCCAGCATTTT. Amino acid sequence: CASSLARAGRNQPQHF.

This clonotype was counted at least ten times. The chain links TRBV5-6 to TRBJ1-1; 8 bases map to TRBD1. Trimming at V came to 3 bases and at J to 2 bases, leaving 9 bases not matched to a gene. CDR1 is SGHDT and CDR2 is YYEEEE in the germline V gene. The CDR3 runs to 16 residues. For the CDR3, the DNA is TGTGCCAGCAGCTCCGCCCGGACAGGGAGTAACACTGAAGCTTTCTTT. It specifies CASSSARTGSNTEAFF.

The V and J genes are TRBV20-1 and TRBJ1-1; 8 bases map to TRBD1. Looked up from germline, CDR1 is DFQATT and CDR2 is SNEGSKA (reference sequence). Trimming took 6 bases from V and 4 from J; bases not matched to a gene: 7. This CDR3 is built from 13 residues. The CDR3 nucleotides read TGCAGTGCCACAGGGGGGATGATCACTGAAGCTTTCTTT. Translating gives CSATGGMITEAFF.

This clonotype was recorded a few times. The rearrangement uses TRBV12-3 or TRBV12-4 and TRBJ1-4; no reliable D call. Trimming removed 3 bases from V and 0 bases from J, with 8 bases in between. CDR3 size: 15 residues. The CDR3 region is CASSFSRATNEKLFF. The DNA of the CDR3 is TGTGCCAGCAGTTTTTCAAGAGCAACTAATGAAAAACTGTTTTTT.

This clonotype was found a few times. The V and J genes are TRBV29-1 and TRBJ2-3, with a possible D match to TRBD1 (6 bases). The CDR3 runs 13 residues. CDR1 and CDR2 (germline): SQVTM, ANQGSEA. Between the trimmed V and J ends, which lost 3 bases and 4 bases, there was a span of 11 bases. CDR3 loop: CSVDWGLPDTQYF. The CDR3 coding sequence is TGCAGCGTTGACTGGGGGCTCCCAGATACGCAGTATTTT.

In its sample, this clonotype was seen a few times. The chain joins TRBV18 to TRBJ1-4; D ambiguous. V shed 3 bases and J shed 8 bases, with 10 bases lying between them. The CDR3 covers 13 residues. Germline assignment: CDR1 KGHSH and CDR2 LQKENI. CDR3 in amino acids: CASSPTVVEKLFF. Written as DNA, the CDR3 is TGTGCCAGCTCACCGACTGTGGTCGAAAAACTGTTTTTT.

The V call is TRBV7-9, the J call TRBJ2-5; the match to TRBD2 covers 11 bases. Germline trimming cut 4 bases from V and 1 base from J; bases unmatched to any gene: 5. Germline-derived CDR1 and CDR2 are SEHNR and FQNEAQ (reference sequence). The CDR3 is made up of 16 amino acids. Here the CDR3 reads CASSSPTSGTQETQYF. As DNA, the CDR3 is TGTGCCAGCAGCTCCCCGACTAGCGGGACCCAAGAGACCCAGTACTTC.

This clonotype appeared a few times. The chain joins TRBV7-2 to TRBJ2-1, with 8 bases matching TRBD1. V shed 5 bases, J shed 2 bases, and the junction held 5 bases outside the gene matches. Germline-derived CDR1 and CDR2 are SGHTA and FQGNSA. The CDR3 has 15 amino acids. The CDR3 bases are TGTGCCAGCAGCCTAAACAGGGGGACCTACAATGAGCAGTTCTTC. Translated, it gives CASSLNRGTYNEQFF.

The chain joins TRBV5-4 to TRBJ1-6; no reliable D call. This CDR3 contains 14 residues. Between the trimmed V and J ends, which lost 1 base and 8 bases, there was a span of 10 bases. Germline values: CDR1 SGHNT, CDR2 YYREEE (reference sequence). CDR3 region: CASSLRPNDSPLHF. DNA of the CDR3: TGTGCCAGCAGCTTGAGACCAAATGATTCACCCCTCCACTTT.

This chain joins TRBV6-5 and TRBJ2-1; D may be TRBD2 (7 bases). CDR3 length equals 16 residues. Per germline, CDR1 MNHEY and CDR2 SVGAGI. V was cut by 4 bases and J by 4 bases, with 17 bases left in between. CDR3 sequence (DNA): TGTGCCAGCAGTTCTCCTCTGGGGGGGCAGTACAATGAGCAGTTCTTC. It translates to CASSSPLGGQYNEQFF.

There are a few counts of this clonotype. The chain combines TRBV29-1 with TRBJ2-5, with D unclear. Per the germline V gene, CDR1 is SQVTM and CDR2 is ANQGSEA. V lost 6 bases and J 2 bases, leaving 10 bases between the germline ends. The CDR3 has 12 residues. Written as DNA, the CDR3 is TGCAGCGTCCAAATGCGGCAAGAGACCCAGTACTTC. As protein: CSVQMRQETQYF. Looking up the rest from reference TRBV29-1 and TRBJ2-5 gives the full variable domain: SAVISQKPSRDICQRGTSLTIQCQVDSQVTMMFWYRQQPGQSLTLIATANQGSEATYESGFVIDKFPISRPNLTFSTLTVSNMSPEDSSIYLCSVQMRQETQYFGPGTRLLVL.

This CDR3 reads CSARGDRGGTEAFF. The CDR3 region has the DNA TGCAGTGCTAGAGGGGACAGGGGGGGCACTGAAGCTTTCTTT. The chain links TRBV20-1 to TRBJ1-1; TRBD1 aligns across 11 bases. Germline lookup yields CDR1 DFQATT and CDR2 SNEGSKA (reference sequence). The CDR3 contains 14 residues. Trimming took 1 base from V and 4 from J; bases not matched to a gene: 2.

The rearrangement links TRBV11-2 to TRBJ2-7; 11 positions match TRBD1. The ends lost 6 bases at V and 1 base at J; junction bases unmatched: 5. The CDR3 totals 15 residues. From germline, CDR1 is SGHAT and CDR2 FQNNGV. The CDR3 loop is CASRKDRGPSYEQYF. In nucleotides, the CDR3 is TGTGCCAGCAGAAAGGACAGGGGGCCTTCCTACGAGCAGTACTTC.

This clonotype showed up many times. The CDR3 nucleotides read TGTGCCAGCACTCGACCCGGGGCTCTCAATCAGCCCCAGCATTTT. This sequence encodes CASTRPGALNQPQHF. The chain is built from TRBV28 and TRBJ1-5; possible D gene TRBD1, 5 bases. Germline V gives CDR1 MDHEN, CDR2 SYDVKM. Trimming took off 7 bases at V and 3 bases at J, with 16 bases between the two ends. The length of the CDR3 is 15 residues.

This clonotype was seen a handful of times. The chain carries TRBV29-1 and TRBJ1-1; D gene ambiguous. This CDR3 has 11 amino acids. With 4 bases removed from V and 5 bases from J, the gap between germline ends came to 8 bases. Germline-derived CDR1 and CDR2 are SQVTM and ANQGSEA. DNA of the CDR3: TGCAGCGTTGTTCGCGGGACTGAAGCTTTCTTT. This encodes CSVVRGTEAFF. The full variable domain, its missing parts supplied by reference TRBV29-1 and TRBJ1-1, is SAVISQKPSRDICQRGTSLTIQCQVDSQVTMMFWYRQQPGQSLTLIATANQGSEATYESGFVIDKFPISRPNLTFSTLTVSNMSPEDSSIYLCSVVRGTEAFFGQGTRLTVV.

This clonotype occurred a few times. V and J are TRBV28 and TRBJ1-5; D is uncertain. V was cut by 7 bases and J by 5 bases, with 18 bases left in between. This CDR3 has 15 amino acids. Per germline, CDR1 MDHEN and CDR2 SYDVKM. In DNA form, the CDR3 reads TGTGCCAGCACTACCCCAGGATTTCTCGATCAGCCCCAGCATTTT. It specifies CASTTPGFLDQPQHF.

In its sample, this clonotype was seen a few times. One end of the junction does not line up with germline, which may come from a read error. The V gene is TRBV7-7, the J gene TRBJ2-2; D unclear. This CDR3 contains 14 residues. In germline, CDR1 is SSHAT, CDR2 FNYEAQ (reference sequence). The CDR3 sequence is CASSLVLRGGELFF. In DNA form, the CDR3 reads TGTGCTAGCAGCTTAGTCCTGCGAGGCGGGGAGCTGTTTTTT.